This T cell receptor beta chain was identified in a study of shared clonotypes between healthy human individuals. Germline V gives CDR1 ENHRY, CDR2 SYGVKD. Between the trimmed V and J ends, which lost 4 bases and 3 bases, there was a span of 4 bases. The CDR3 covers 13 residues. Assay used: immunoSEQ multiplex PCR; TCRdb lists only in-frame clones, some missing. This table has roughly 400,000 clones, around 96% appearing once. Input material: memory CD8+ T cells sorted from blood. Subset indicated: CD45RO+ cells pooled with CCR7-negative TemRA cells. The chain carries TRBV10-3 and TRBJ1-6; D remains ambiguous. The sequence derives from a man aged 25 to 45 in good health. CDR3 amino acids: CAISVGYNSPLHF. The CDR3 DNA follows: TGTGCCATCAGTGTTGGCTATAATTCACCCCTCCACTTT.